These T cell receptor beta chains were read from a single sample in a study of blood T cell repertoires in COVID-19. Only in-frame clones appear in the TCRdb table, and some are missing; sequencing was by immunoSEQ multiplex PCR. The table shows more than 350,000 clones, with approximately 87% occurring only once. Sequenced input: peripheral blood. The receptors come from a woman in her twenties or thirties with COVID-19, enrolled during active disease. Both conserved end residues are part of each CDR3. Each record gives: J gene, V gene, D gene, clone size, CDR3 DNA, CDR3 protein. D genes are given only for firm matches. Clone size appears in some rows only: once, few, many, or a class for an expanded clone.

TRBJ2-6,TRBV27,TRBD1,.,TGTGCCAGCAGGACAGGGTCCGGGGCCAACGTCCTGACTTTC,CASRTGSGANVLTF
TRBJ2-2,TRBV30,.,.,TGTGCCTGGACATCGGTCCCAAGACCCAAGGGGACCGGGGAGCTGTTTTTT,CAWTSVPRPKGTGELFF
TRBJ2-1,TRBV9,TRBD2,.,TGTGCCAGCAGCGTAGATGGGGGGCTAGCGGGAGTCAATGAGCAGTTCTTC,CASSVDGGLAGVNEQFF
TRBJ2-7,TRBV6-5,TRBD2,.,TGTGCCAGCAGTTACGCGGGAGAAAGGGACGAGCAGTACTTC,CASSYAGERDEQYF
TRBJ2-1,TRBV30,.,.,TGTGCCTGGAGCCCCGAAGCCTCAAATGAGCAGTTCTTC,CAWSPEASNEQFF
TRBJ2-2,TRBV2,TRBD2,.,TGTGCCAGCAGTGGGGGGAGGTCTAGCGGTACCGGGGAGCTGTTTTTT,CASSGGRSSGTGELFF
TRBJ1-3,TRBV7-2,TRBD1,few,TGTGCCAGCAGCTTGGGGCAGGGGGCCGACACCATATATTTT,CASSLGQGADTIYF
TRBJ2-1,TRBV3-1/TRBV3-2,TRBD1,.,TGTGCCAGCAGCCAACTCATACAGGGGGTAGGGGGTAATGAGCAGTTCTTC,CASSQLIQGVGGNEQFF
TRBJ2-2,TRBV7-3,TRBD1,.,TGTGCCAGCAGCTCCACAGGGGCCACTACCGGGGAGCTGTTTTTT,CASSSTGATTGELFF
TRBJ1-2,TRBV7-2,TRBD1,.,TGTGCCAGCAGTCGGGACAGGGGAGCCTATGGCTACACCTTC,CASSRDRGAYGYTF
TRBJ1-1,TRBV28,TRBD1,.,TGTGCCAGCAGTTCGGTGTCCGGGACAGGGATGAACACTGAAGCTTTCTTT,CASSSVSGTGMNTEAFF
TRBJ2-5,TRBV19,TRBD2,.,TGTGCCAGTAGGCTAGCGGGGCAAGAGACCCAGTACTTC,CASRLAGQETQYF
TRBJ1-5,TRBV28,.,.,TGTGCCAGCAGTCCGACTCACAGGGCCCCTAATCAGCCCCAGCATTTT,CASSPTHRAPNQPQHF
TRBJ2-3,TRBV10-2,TRBD2,.,TGCGCCAGTGACGGACTAGCGGGGGGCACAGATACGCAGTATTTT,CASDGLAGGTDTQYF
TRBJ2-3,TRBV7-3,.,.,TGTGCCAGCAGCTTATACTCATATACCACAGATACGCAGTATTTT,CASSLYSYTTDTQYF
TRBJ1-6,TRBV2,.,.,TGTGCCAGCGGGGCATACAGACGCTATAATTCACCCCTCCACTTT,CASGAYRRYNSPLHF
TRBJ1-1,TRBV19,.,.,TGTGCCAGTAGTAAAACCCCCGGGGGGAACACTGAAGCTTTCTTT,CASSKTPGGNTEAFF
TRBJ1-2,TRBV19,TRBD1,.,TGTGCCAGTAGTAGTGGGACAGGTGACTATGGCTACACCTTC,CASSSGTGDYGYTF